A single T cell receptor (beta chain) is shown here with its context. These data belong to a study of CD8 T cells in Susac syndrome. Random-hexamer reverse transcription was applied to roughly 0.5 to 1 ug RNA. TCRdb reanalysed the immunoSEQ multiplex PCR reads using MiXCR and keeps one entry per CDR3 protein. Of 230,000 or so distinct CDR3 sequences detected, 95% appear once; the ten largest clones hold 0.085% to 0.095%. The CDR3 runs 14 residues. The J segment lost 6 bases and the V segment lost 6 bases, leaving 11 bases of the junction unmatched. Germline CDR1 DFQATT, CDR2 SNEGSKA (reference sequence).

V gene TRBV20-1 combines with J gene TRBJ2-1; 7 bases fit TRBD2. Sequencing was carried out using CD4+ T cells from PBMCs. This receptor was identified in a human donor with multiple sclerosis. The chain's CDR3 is CSARLAGLVNEQFF. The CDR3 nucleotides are TGCAGTGCGAGACTAGCAGGATTGGTCAATGAGCAGTTCTTC.